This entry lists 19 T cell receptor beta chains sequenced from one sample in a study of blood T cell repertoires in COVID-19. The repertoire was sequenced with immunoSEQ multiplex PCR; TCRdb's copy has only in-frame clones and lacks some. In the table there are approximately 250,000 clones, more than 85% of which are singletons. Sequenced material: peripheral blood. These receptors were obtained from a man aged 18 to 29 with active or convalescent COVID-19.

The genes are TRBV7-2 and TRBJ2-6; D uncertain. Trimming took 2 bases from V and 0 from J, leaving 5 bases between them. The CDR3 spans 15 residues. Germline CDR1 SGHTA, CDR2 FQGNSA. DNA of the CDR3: TGTGCCAGCAGCTTAATGGCCTCTGGGGCCAACGTCCTGACTTTC. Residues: CASSLMASGANVLTF. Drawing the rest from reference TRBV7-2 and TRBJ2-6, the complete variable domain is GAGVSQSPSNKVTEKGKDVELRCDPISGHTALYWYRQSLGQGLEFLIYFQGNSAPDKSGLPSDRFSAERTGGSVSTLTIQRTQQEDSAVYLCASSLMASGANVLTFGAGSRLTVL.

The CDR3 loop reads CASSDGNSGNTIYF. For the CDR3, the DNA is TGTGCCAGCAGCGATGGAAACAGTGGAAACACCATATATTTT. The rearrangement uses TRBV7-2 and TRBJ1-3; D unresolved. The CDR3 runs to 14 residues. V was clipped by 5 bases and J by 3 bases, with 11 bases between them. Looked up from germline, CDR1 is SGHTA and CDR2 is FQGNSA. The complete variable domain, with remaining parts taken from reference TRBV7-2 and TRBJ1-3, reads GAGVSQSPSNKVTEKGKDVELRCDPISGHTALYWYRQSLGQGLEFLIYFQGNSAPDKSGLPSDRFSAERTGGSVSTLTIQRTQQEDSAVYLCASSDGNSGNTIYFGEGSWLTVV.

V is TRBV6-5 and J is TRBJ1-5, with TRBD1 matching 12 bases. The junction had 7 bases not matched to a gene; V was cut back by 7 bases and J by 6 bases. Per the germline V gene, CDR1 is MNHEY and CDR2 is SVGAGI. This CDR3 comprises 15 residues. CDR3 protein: CASKRDRGHGQPQHF. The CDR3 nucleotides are TGTGCCAGCAAACGGGACAGGGGGCATGGTCAGCCCCAGCATTTT.

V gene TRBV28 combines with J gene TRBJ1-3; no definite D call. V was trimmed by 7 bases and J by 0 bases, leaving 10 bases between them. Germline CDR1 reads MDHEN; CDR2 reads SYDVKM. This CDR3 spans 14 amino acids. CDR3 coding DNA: TGTGCCAGCACGAGCATTTTCTCTGGAAACACCATATATTTT. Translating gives CASTSIFSGNTIYF.

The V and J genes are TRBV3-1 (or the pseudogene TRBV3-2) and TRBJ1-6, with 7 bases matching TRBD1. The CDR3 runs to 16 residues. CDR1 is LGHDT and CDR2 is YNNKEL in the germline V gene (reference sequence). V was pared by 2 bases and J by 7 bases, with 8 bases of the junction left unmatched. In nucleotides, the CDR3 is TGTGCCAGCAGCCAATGGACAGGCGACTTCAATTCACCCCTCCACTTT. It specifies CASSQWTGDFNSPLHF.

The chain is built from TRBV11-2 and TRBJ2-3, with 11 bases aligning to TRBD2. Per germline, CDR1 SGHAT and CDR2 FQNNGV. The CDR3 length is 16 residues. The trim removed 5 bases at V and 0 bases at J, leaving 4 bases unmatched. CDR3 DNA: TGTGCCAGCAGCCCACTAGCGGGGGCGAGCACAGATACGCAGTATTTT. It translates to CASSPLAGASTDTQYF. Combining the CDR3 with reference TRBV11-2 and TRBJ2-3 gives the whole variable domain EAGVAQSPRYKIIEKRQSVAFWCNPISGHATLYWYQQILGQGPKLLIQFQNNGVVDDSQLPKDRFSAERLKGVDSTLKIQPAKLEDSAVYLCASSPLAGASTDTQYFGPGTRLTVL.

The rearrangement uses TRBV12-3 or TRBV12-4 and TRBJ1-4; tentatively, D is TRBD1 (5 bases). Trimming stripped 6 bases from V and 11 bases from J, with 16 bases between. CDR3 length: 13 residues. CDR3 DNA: TGTGCCAGCAGCAGCGCTGGGGCCGCGAAACTGTTTTTT. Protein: CASSSAGAAKLFF.

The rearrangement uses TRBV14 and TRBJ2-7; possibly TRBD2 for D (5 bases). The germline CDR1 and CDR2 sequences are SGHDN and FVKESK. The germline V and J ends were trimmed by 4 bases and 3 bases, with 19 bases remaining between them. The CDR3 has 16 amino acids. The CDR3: CASSPTPAGGRYEQYF. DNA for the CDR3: TGTGCCAGCAGCCCCACCCCCGCAGGCGGGCGCTACGAGCAGTACTTC.

The CDR3 nucleotides are TGTGCCTGGAGTGGATACAGGGGAGAGAATGAGCAGTTCTTC. It is translated as CAWSGYRGENEQFF. This rearrangement joins TRBV30 to TRBJ2-1, with 7 bases lining up with TRBD1. Germline loops: CDR1 GTSNPN, CDR2 SVGIG (reference sequence). The length of the CDR3 is 14 residues. The trim removed 1 base at V and 7 bases at J, leaving 7 bases unmatched.

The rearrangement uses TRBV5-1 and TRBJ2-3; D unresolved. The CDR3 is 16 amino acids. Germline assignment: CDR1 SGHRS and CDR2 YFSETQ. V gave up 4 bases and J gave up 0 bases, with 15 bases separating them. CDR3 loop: CASSPQPASSTDTQYF. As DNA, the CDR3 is TGCGCCAGCAGCCCACAACCTGCCTCTAGCACAGATACGCAGTATTTT.

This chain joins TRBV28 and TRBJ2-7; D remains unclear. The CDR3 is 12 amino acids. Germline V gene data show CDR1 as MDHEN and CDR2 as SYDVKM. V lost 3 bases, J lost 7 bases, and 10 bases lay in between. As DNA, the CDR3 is TGTGCCAGCAGTTTCTATCGTACGGAGCAGTACTTC. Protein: CASSFYRTEQYF.

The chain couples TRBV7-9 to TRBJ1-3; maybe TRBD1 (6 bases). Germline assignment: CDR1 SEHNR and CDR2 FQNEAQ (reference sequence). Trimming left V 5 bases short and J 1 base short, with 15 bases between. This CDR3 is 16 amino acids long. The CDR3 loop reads CASSPSRGLSGNTIYF. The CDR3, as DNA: TGTGCCAGCAGCCCCTCCAGGGGACTATCTGGAAACACCATATATTTT.

As DNA, the CDR3 is TGTGCCAGCAGCCCCCTAGCGGGGGGCATGGATACGCAGTATTTT. Amino acids: CASSPLAGGMDTQYF. The gene calls are TRBV9 and TRBJ2-3; 11 bases are a match to TRBD2. The CDR3 extends over 15 amino acids. Germline CDR1 SGDLS, CDR2 YYNGEE. Trimming took 4 bases from V and 6 from J; bases not matched to a gene: 7.

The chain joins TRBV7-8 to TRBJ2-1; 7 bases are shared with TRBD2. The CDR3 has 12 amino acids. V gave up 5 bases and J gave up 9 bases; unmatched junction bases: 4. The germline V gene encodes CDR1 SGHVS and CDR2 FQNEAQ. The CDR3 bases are TGTGCCAGCAGCCTGACTAGCTCTGAGCAGTTCTTC. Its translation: CASSLTSSEQFF.

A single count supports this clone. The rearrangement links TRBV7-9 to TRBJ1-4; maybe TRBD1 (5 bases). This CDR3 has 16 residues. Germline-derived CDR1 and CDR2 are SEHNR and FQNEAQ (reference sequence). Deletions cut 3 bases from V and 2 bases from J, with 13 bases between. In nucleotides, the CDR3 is TGTGCCAGCAGCTTGTGGCAGGGTGACACTAATGAAAAACTGTTTTTT. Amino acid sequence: CASSLWQGDTNEKLFF.

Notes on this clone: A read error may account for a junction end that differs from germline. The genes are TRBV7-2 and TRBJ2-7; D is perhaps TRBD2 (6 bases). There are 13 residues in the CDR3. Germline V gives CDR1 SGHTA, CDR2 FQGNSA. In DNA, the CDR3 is TGTGCCAGCAGCTTAAGCCTAGCGTCTGAGAAGAGCTTC. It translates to CASSLSLASEKSF.

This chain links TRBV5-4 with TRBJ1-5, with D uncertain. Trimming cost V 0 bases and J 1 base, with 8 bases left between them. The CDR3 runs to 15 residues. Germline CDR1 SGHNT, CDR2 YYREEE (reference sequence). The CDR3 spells CASSLGGGSNQPQHF. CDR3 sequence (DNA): TGTGCCAGCAGCTTGGGGGGAGGAAGCAATCAGCCCCAGCATTTT.

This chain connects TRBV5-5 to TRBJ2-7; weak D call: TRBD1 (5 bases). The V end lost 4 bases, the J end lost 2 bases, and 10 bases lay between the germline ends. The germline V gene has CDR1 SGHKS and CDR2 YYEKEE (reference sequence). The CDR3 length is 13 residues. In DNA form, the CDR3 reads TGTGCCAGCAGCCGTACACAGGCCTACGAGCAGTACTTC. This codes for CASSRTQAYEQYF.

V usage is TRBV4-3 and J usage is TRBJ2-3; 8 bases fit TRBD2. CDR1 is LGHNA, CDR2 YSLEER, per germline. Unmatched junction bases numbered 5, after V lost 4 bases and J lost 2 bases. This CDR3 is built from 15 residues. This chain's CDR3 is CASSRTSGDTDTQYF. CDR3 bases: TGCGCCAGCAGCCGAACTAGCGGAGACACAGATACGCAGTATTTT.